This entry is about one T cell receptor (beta chain). The antigen is undetermined. Researchers took RNA transcripts and amplified the TCR beta CDR3 regions from them. First-round RT-PCR of the TCR CDR3 relied on the HTBI primer set. TCRdb passed the multiplex PCR reads through MiXCR, listing each CDR3 protein once. This sample has about 200,000 distinct CDR3 sequences; roughly 17% occur once, and the top ten carry 40% to 65%. The germline CDR1 and CDR2 sequences are LGHDT and YNNKEL (reference sequence). V gave up 0 bases and J gave up 4 bases, with 9 bases separating them. The CDR3 extends over 14 amino acids. The record originates from a study of T cells in Graves' hyperthyroidism and ophthalmopathy. The study's findings and limits: Ophthalmopathy was separated from stable hyperthyroidism by a 13 V-J model.

Graves' hyperthyroidism showing no ophthalmopathy progression within 18 months was considered stable. Sequencing used blood. V gene TRBV3-1 combines with J gene TRBJ1-2; D gene uncertain. The clonotype originates from a woman aged 50 to 65 with Graves' hyperthyroidism. The CDR3 loop is CASSQESLPYGYTF. Here the CDR3 DNA reads TGTGCCAGCAGCCAAGAAAGCTTACCCTATGGCTACACCTTC.